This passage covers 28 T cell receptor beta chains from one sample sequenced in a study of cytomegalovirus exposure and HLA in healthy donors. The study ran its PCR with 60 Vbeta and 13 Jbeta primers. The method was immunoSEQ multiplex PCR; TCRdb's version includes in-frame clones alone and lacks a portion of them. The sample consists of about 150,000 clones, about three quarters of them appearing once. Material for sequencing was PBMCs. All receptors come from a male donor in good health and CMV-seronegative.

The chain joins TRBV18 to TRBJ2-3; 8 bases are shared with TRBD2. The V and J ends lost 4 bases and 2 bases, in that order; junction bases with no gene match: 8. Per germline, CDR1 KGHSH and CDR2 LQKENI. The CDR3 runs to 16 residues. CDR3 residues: CASSQVAGKDTDTQYF. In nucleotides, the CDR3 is TGTGCCAGCTCACAAGTAGCGGGAAAGGACACAGATACGCAGTATTTT. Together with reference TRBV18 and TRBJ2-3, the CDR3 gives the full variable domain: NAGVMQNPRHLVRRRGQEARLRCSPMKGHSHVYWYRQLPEEGLKFMVYLQKENIIDESGMPKERFSAEFPKEGPSILRIQQVVRGDSAAYFCASSQVAGKDTDTQYFGPGTRLTVL.

The CDR3 loop reads CASSESHFPDGYTF. CDR3 coding DNA: TGTGCCAGCAGTGAATCCCATTTCCCAGATGGCTACACCTTC. This chain uses TRBV25-1 with TRBJ1-2; D remains ambiguous. Germline V gene lookup returns CDR1 MGHDK and CDR2 SYGVNS. V was shortened by 1 base and J by 6 bases, with 12 bases between the two germline ends. This CDR3 contains 14 residues.

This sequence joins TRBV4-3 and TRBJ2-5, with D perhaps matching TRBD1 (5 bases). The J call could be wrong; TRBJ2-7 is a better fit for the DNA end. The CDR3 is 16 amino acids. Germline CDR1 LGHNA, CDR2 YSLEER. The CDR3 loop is CASSQGTGVSSYEQYF. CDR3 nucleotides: TGCGCCAGCAGCCAGGGAACAGGCGTAAGCTCCTACGAGCAGTACTTC.

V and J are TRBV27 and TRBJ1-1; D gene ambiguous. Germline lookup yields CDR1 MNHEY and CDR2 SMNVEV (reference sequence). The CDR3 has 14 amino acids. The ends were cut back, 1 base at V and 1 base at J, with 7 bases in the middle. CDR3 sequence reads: CASSLFLPNTEAFF. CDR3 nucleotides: TGTGCCAGCAGTTTATTTCTACCGAACACTGAAGCTTTCTTT.

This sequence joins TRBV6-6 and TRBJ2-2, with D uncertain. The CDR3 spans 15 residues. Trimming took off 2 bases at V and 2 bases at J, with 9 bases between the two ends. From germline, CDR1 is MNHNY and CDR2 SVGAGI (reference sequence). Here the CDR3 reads CASSYLGENTGELFF. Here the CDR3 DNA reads TGTGCCAGCAGTTACCTAGGCGAAAACACCGGGGAGCTGTTTTTT.

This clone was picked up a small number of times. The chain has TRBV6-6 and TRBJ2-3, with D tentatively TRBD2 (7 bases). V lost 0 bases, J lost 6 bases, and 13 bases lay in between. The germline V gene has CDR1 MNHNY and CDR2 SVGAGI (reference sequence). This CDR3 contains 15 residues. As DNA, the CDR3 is TGTGCCAGCAGTTACTCCGGCGGGGGCGGGGATACGCAGTATTTT. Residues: CASSYSGGGGDTQYF.

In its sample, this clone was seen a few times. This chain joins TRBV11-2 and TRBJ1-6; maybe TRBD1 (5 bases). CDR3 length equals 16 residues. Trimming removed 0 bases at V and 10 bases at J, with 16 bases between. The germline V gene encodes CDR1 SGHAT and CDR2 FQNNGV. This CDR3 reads CASSLDTPSGGSPLHF. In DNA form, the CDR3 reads TGTGCCAGCAGCTTAGACACCCCCTCGGGGGGATCACCCCTCCACTTT. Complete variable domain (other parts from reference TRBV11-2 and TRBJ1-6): EAGVAQSPRYKIIEKRQSVAFWCNPISGHATLYWYQQILGQGPKLLIQFQNNGVVDDSQLPKDRFSAERLKGVDSTLKIQPAKLEDSAVYLCASSLDTPSGGSPLHFGNGTRLTVT.

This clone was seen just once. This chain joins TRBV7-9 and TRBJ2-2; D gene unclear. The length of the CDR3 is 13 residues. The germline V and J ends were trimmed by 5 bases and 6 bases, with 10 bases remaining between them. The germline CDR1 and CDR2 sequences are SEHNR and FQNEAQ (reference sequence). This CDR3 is CASSPPSAGELFF. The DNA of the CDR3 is TGTGCCAGCAGCCCCCCGAGTGCCGGGGAGCTGTTTTTT. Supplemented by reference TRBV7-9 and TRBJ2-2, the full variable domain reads DTGVSQNPRHKITKRGQNVTFRCDPISEHNRLYWYRQTLGQGPEFLTYFQNEAQLEKSRLLSDRFSAERPKGSFSTLEIQRTEQGDSAMYLCASSPPSAGELFFGEGSRLTVL.

CDR3 DNA: TGTGCCAGCAGTTTATCCGTGACGGGGGGCAATGAGCAGTTCTTC. Translated, it gives CASSLSVTGGNEQFF. The V and J genes are TRBV27 and TRBJ2-1; 7 bases align to TRBD2. V lost 0 bases to trimming and J lost 6 bases; unmatched junction nucleotides: 5. CDR3 length: 15 amino acids. CDR1 is MNHEY, CDR2 SMNVEV, per germline (reference sequence).

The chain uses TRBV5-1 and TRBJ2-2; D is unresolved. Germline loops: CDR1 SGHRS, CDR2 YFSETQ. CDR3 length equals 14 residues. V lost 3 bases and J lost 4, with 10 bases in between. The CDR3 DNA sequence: TGCGCCAGCAGCTCAACCGACATCACCGGGGAGCTGTTTTTT. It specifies CASSSTDITGELFF. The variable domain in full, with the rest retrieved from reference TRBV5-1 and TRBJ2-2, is KAGVTQTPRYLIKTRGQQVTLSCSPISGHRSVSWYQQTPGQGLQFLFEYFSETQRNKGNFPGRFSGRQFSNSRSEMNVSTLELGDSALYLCASSSTDITGELFFGEGSRLTVL.

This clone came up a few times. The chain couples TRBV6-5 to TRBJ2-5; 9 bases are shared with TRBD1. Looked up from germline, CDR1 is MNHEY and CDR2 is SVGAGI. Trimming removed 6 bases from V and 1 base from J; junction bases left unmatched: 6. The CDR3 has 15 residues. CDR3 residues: CASSRTGARQETQYF. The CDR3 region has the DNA TGTGCCAGCAGCCGGACAGGGGCGCGCCAAGAGACCCAGTACTTC.

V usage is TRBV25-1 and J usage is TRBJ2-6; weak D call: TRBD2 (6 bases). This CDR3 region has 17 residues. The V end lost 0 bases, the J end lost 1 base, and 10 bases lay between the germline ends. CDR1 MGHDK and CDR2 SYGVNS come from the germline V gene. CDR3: CASSEYGGWSGANVLTF. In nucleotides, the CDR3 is TGTGCCAGCAGTGAATATGGGGGGTGGTCTGGGGCCAACGTCCTGACTTTC.

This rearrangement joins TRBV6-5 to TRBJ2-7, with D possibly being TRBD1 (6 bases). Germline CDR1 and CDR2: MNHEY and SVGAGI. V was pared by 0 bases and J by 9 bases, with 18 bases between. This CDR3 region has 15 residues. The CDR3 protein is CASSYSAETGKGQYF. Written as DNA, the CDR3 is TGTGCCAGCAGTTACTCCGCCGAGACAGGAAAGGGGCAGTACTTC.

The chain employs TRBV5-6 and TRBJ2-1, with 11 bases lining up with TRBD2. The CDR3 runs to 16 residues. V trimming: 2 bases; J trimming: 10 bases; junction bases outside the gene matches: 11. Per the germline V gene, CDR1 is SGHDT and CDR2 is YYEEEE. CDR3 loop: CASSLALAGGYDEQFF. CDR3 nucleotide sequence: TGTGCCAGCAGCTTAGCCTTAGCGGGGGGGTATGACGAGCAGTTCTTC.

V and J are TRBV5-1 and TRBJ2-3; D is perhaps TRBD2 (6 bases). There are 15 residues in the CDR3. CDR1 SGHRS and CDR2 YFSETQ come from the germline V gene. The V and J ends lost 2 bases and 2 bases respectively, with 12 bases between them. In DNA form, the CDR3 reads TGCGCCAGCAGCTTCAGCGGGCCGACCACAGATACGCAGTATTTT. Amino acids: CASSFSGPTTDTQYF.

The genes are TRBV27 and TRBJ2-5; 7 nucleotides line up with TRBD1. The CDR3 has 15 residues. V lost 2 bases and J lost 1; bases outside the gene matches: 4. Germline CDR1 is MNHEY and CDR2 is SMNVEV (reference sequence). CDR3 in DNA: TGTGCCAGCAGTTTAGCCCGACAGGGCCAAGAGACCCAGTACTTC. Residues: CASSLARQGQETQYF.

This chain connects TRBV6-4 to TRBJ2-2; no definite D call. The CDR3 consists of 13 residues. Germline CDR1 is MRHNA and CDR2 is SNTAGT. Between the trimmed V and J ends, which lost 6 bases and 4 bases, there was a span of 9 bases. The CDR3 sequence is CASRLTGTGELFF. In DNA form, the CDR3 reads TGTGCCAGCAGATTGACTGGCACCGGGGAGCTGTTTTTT.

The CDR3 DNA is TGTGCCAGCAGCCCTGGCCTAGCGGGAGCCTACGAGCAGTACTTC. It yields the protein CASSPGLAGAYEQYF. The rearrangement links TRBV5-8 to TRBJ2-7; 10 positions match TRBD2. The length of the CDR3 is 15 residues. V dropped 4 bases and J dropped 2; count of bases not matched to a gene: 6. Germline V gives CDR1 SGHTS, CDR2 YDEGEE. The whole variable domain, filled in from reference TRBV5-8 and TRBJ2-7, reads EAGVTQSPTHLIKTRGQQATLRCSPISGHTSVYWYQQALGLGLQFLLWYDEGEERNRGNFPPRFSGRQFPNYSSELNVNALELEDSALYLCASSPGLAGAYEQYFGPGTRLTVT.

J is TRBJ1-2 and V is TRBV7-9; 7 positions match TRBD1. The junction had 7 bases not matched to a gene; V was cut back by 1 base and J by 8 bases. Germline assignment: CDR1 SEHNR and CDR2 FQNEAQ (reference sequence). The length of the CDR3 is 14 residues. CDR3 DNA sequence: TGTGCCAGCAGCTTAGGTGGCAGGGGGGACGGCTACACCTTC. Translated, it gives CASSLGGRGDGYTF.

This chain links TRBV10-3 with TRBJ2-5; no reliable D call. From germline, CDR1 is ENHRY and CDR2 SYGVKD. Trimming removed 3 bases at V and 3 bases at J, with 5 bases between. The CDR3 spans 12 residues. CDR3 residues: CAISDNEETQYF. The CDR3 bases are TGTGCCATCAGTGATAATGAAGAGACCCAGTACTTC.

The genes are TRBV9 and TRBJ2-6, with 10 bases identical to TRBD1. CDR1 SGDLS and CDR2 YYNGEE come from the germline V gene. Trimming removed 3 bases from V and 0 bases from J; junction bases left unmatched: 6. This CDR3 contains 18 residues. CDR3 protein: CASSGPGQGFSGANVLTF. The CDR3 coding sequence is TGTGCCAGCAGCGGGCCGGGACAGGGGTTCTCTGGGGCCAACGTCCTGACTTTC. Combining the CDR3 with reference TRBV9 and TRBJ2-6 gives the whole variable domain DSGVTQTPKHLITATGQRVTLRCSPRSGDLSVYWYQQSLDQGLQFLIQYYNGEERAKGNILERFSAQQFPDLHSELNLSSLELGDSALYFCASSGPGQGFSGANVLTFGAGSRLTVL.

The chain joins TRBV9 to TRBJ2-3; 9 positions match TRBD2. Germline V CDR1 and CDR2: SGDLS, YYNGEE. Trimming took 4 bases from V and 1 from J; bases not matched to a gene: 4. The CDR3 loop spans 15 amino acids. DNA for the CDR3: TGTGCCAGCAGCAGTAGCGGGGGCGGCACAGATACGCAGTATTTT. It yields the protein CASSSSGGGTDTQYF.

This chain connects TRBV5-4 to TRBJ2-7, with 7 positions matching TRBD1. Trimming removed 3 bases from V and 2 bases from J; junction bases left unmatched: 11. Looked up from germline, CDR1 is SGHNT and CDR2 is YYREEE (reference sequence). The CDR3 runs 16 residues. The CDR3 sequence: CASSSGTELPAYEQYF. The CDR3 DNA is TGTGCCAGCAGCTCGGGGACAGAACTACCCGCCTACGAGCAGTACTTC.

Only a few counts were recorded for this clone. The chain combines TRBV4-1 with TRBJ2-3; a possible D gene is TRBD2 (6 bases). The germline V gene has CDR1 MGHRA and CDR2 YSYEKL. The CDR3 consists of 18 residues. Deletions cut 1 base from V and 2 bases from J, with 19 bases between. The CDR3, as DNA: TGCGCCAGCAGCCAAGTTCTAGCGAGCGACCGCCTCACAGATACGCAGTATTTT. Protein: CASSQVLASDRLTDTQYF.

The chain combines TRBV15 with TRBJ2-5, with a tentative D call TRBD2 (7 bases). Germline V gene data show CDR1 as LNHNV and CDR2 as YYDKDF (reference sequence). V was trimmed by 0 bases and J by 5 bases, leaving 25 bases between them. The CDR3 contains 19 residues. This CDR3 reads CATSRDRIGEGGGRETQYF. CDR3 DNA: TGTGCCACCAGCAGAGATAGGATCGGTGAGGGGGGGGGTCGGGAGACCCAGTACTTC.

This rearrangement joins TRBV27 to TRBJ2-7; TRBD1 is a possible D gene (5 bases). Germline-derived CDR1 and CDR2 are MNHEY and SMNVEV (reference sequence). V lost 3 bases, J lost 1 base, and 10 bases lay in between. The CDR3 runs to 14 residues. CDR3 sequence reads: CASSLNRMSYEQYF. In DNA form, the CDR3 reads TGTGCCAGCAGTTTGAACAGGATGTCCTACGAGCAGTACTTC.

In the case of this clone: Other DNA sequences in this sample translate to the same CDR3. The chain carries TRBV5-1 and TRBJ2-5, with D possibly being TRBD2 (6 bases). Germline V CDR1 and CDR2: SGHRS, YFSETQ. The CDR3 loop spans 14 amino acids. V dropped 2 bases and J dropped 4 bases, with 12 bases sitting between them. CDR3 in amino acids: CASSFSGVPETQYF. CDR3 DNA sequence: TGCGCCAGCAGCTTCTCGGGAGTCCCAGAGACCCAGTACTTC.

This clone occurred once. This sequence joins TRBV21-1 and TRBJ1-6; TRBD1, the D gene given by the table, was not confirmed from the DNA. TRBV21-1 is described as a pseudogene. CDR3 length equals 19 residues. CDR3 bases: TGTGCCAGCAGTCCAGACCGGGACAGGGCCTGCTCCTATAATTCACCCCTCCACTTT. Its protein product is CASSPDRDRACSYNSPLHF.